This TCR beta chain is from a study of cytomegalovirus exposure and HLA in healthy donors. In the PCR, 60 Vbeta and 13 Jbeta primers were used. Data came from immunoSEQ multiplex PCR; TCRdb stores just in-frame clones and leaves some out. The repertoire has 210,000 or so clones, more than 60% of them found once; the top ten carry roughly 2.1%. This CDR3 is 14 amino acids long. The J segment lost 7 bases and the V segment lost 3 bases, leaving 6 bases of the junction unmatched. The germline gives CDR1 SEHNR, CDR2 FQNEAQ (reference sequence). The TCR comes from a woman in her 30s in good health and CMV-seropositive. Sequencing was carried out using PBMCs. This chain links TRBV7-9 with TRBJ1-5, with 7 bases that match TRBD1. CDR3 in amino acids: CASSFTGVGQPQHF. In DNA, the CDR3 is TGTGCCAGCAGCTTTACAGGGGTCGGACAGCCCCAGCATTTT.